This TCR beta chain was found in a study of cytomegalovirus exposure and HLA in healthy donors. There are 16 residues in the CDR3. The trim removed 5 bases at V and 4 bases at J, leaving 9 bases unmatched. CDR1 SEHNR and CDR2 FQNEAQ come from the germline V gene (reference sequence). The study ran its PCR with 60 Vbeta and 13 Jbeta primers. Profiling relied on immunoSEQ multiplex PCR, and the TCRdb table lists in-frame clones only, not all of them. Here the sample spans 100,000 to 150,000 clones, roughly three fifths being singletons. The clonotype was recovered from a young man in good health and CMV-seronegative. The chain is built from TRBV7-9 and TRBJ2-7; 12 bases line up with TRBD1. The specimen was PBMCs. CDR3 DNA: TGTGCCAGCAGCGCGGGCCGGGACAGGGGGCTGTACGAGCAGTACTTC. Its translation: CASSAGRDRGLYEQYF.